Listed below are T cell receptor beta chains from one sample, sequenced in a study of T-cell memory formation after mild COVID-19. Each CDR3 protein is one row after TCRdb ran MiXCR on the 5' RACE reads. The sample carries under 250,000 distinct CDR3 sequences, approximately 30% recorded once. Sequencing used PBMCs or a T cell subset sorted from them (not recorded which). These receptors were collected from an adult woman who had mild COVID-19 (a few samples of this study predate the infection). Cell type and time point are not known. Both conserved end residues are part of each CDR3. Each record gives: V gene, clone size, D gene, CDR3 length, J gene, CDR3 protein, CDR3 DNA. A D gene is named only where the DNA matches it firmly. Rows give clone size only sometimes, using once, few, many, or a class for an expanded clone.

V: TRBV7-6; size: .; D: TRBD1; length: 14; J: TRBJ2-7; CDR3: CASSQMTGVYEQYF; DNA: TGTGCCAGCAGCCAAATGACAGGGGTTTACGAGCAGTACTTC
V: TRBV27; size: .; D: .; length: 15; J: TRBJ1-2; CDR3: CASSWGGTRHAGYTF; DNA: TGTGCCAGCAGTTGGGGGGGGACACGACACGCGGGCTACACCTTC
V: TRBV25-1; size: .; D: .; length: 14; J: TRBJ1-6; CDR3: CASSEVTGGSPLHF; DNA: TGTGCCAGCAGTGAGGTTACTGGAGGGTCACCCCTCCACTTT
V: TRBV6-1; size: few; D: .; length: 13; J: TRBJ1-1; CDR3: CASSGRVNTEAFF; DNA: TGTGCCAGCAGTGGCCGGGTGAACACTGAAGCTTTCTTT
V: TRBV5-1; size: .; D: TRBD1; length: 16; J: TRBJ1-3; CDR3: CASSFLTPGQGNTIYF; DNA: TGCGCCAGCAGCTTCCTTACCCCGGGACAGGGAAACACCATATATTTT
V: TRBV7-2; size: few; D: TRBD2; length: 16; J: TRBJ2-3; CDR3: CASSILAGGRPDTQYF; DNA: TGTGCCAGCAGCATTCTAGCGGGGGGGCGCCCAGATACGCAGTATTTT
V: TRBV7-9; size: .; D: .; length: 15; J: TRBJ2-1; CDR3: CASSSLRVSYNEQFF; DNA: TGTGCCAGCAGCTCCCTCAGAGTTTCCTACAATGAGCAGTTCTTC
V: TRBV10-3; size: .; D: .; length: 16; J: TRBJ1-3; CDR3: CAISEPRLGSGNTIYF; DNA: TGTGCCATCAGTGAGCCCCGCTTAGGCTCTGGAAACACCATATATTTT
V: TRBV9; size: few; D: .; length: 12; J: TRBJ2-3; CDR3: CASSVKTDTQYF; DNA: TGTGCCAGCAGCGTGAAGACAGATACGCAGTATTTT
V: TRBV6-1; size: few; D: .; length: 14; J: TRBJ2-3; CDR3: CASSERWSTDTQYF; DNA: TGTGCCAGCAGTGAACGATGGTCCACAGATACGCAGTATTTT
V: TRBV12-3/TRBV12-4; size: few; D: TRBD1; length: 14; J: TRBJ2-5; CDR3: CASSLRQGVETQYF; DNA: TGTGCCAGCAGTTTAAGACAGGGGGTAGAGACCCAGTACTTC
V: TRBV7-9; size: .; D: TRBD2; length: 15; J: TRBJ2-7; CDR3: CASSLGVGTTGEQYF; DNA: TGTGCCAGCAGCTTAGGAGTCGGGACTACCGGCGAGCAGTACTTC
V: TRBV7-3; size: .; D: .; length: 15; J: TRBJ2-3; CDR3: CASSYTRDGTDTQYF; DNA: TGTGCCAGCAGCTACACCCGGGACGGAACAGATACGCAGTATTTT
V: TRBV5-4; size: .; D: .; length: 14; J: TRBJ1-2; CDR3: CASSLLGTYYGYTF; DNA: TGTGCCAGCAGCTTATTGGGGACGTACTATGGCTACACCTTC